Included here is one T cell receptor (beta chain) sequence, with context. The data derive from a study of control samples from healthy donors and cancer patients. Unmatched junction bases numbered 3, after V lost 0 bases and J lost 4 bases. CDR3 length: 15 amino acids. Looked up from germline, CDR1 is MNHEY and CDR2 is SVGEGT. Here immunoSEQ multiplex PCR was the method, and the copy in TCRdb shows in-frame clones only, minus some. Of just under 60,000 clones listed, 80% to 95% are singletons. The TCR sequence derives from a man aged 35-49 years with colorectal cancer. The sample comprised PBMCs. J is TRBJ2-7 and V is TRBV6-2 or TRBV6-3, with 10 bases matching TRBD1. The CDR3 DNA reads TGTGCCAGCAGTTACTCGAGGACAGGGGGGTACGAGCAGTACTTC. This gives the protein CASSYSRTGGYEQYF.